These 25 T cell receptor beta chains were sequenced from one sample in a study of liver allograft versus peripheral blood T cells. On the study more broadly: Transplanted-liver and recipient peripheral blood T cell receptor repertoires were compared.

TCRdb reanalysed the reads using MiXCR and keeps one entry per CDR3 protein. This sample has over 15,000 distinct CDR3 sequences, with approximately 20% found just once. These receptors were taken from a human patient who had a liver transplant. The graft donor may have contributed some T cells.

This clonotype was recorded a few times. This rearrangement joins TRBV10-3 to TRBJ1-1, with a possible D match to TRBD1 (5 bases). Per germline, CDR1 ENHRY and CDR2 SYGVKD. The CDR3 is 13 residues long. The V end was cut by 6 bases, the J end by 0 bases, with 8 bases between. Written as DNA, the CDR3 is TGTGCCATCAGATTGACAGTGAACACTGAAGCTTTCTTT. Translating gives CAIRLTVNTEAFF.

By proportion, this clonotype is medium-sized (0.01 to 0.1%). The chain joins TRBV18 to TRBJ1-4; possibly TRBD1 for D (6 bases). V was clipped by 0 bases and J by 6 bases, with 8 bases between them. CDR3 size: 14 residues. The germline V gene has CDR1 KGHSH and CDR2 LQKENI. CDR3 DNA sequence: TGTGCCAGCTCACCACCAGGGGGGCATGAAAAACTGTTTTTT. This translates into CASSPPGGHEKLFF.

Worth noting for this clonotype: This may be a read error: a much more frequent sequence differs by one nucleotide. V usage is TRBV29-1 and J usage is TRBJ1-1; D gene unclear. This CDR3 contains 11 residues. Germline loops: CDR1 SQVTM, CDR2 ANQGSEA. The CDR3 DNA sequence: TGCAGCGTTGAGTTCGGCACTGAAGCTTTATTT. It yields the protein CSVEFGTEALF.

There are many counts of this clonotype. The DNA for the CDR3 is TGTGCCAGCAGTTACGGGGGCACTGAAGCTTTCTTT. Residues: CASSYGGTEAFF. The chain links TRBV6-5 to TRBJ1-1, with D possibly being TRBD1 (5 bases). CDR1 and CDR2 (germline): MNHEY, SVGAGI. V lost 2 bases and J 4 bases, leaving 5 bases between the germline ends. The CDR3 has 12 amino acids.

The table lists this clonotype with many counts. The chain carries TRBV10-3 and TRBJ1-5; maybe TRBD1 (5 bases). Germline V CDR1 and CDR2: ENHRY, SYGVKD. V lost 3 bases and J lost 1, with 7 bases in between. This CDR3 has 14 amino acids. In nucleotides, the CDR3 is TGTGCCATCAGTGAAAGGGGAAGCAATCAGCCCCAGCATTTT. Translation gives CAISERGSNQPQHF.

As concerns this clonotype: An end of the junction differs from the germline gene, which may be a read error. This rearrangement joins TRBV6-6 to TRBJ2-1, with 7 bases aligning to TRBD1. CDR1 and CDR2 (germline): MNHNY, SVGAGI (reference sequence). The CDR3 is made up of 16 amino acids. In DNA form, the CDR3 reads TGTCCCAGCAGTTTGACAGGGCCTGGGGGCTACAATGAGCAGTTCTTC. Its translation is CPSSLTGPGGYNEQFF.

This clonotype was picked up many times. CDR3 amino acids: CASSLGGQPNYGYTF. In nucleotides, the CDR3 is TGTGCCAGCAGCTTAGGAGGACAGCCAAACTATGGCTACACCTTC. V is TRBV7-2 and J is TRBJ1-2, with a weak D call TRBD1 (6 bases). CDR1 and CDR2 (germline): SGHTA, FQGNSA. The CDR3 is 15 residues long. The V end was cut by 1 base, the J end by 2 bases, with 11 bases between.

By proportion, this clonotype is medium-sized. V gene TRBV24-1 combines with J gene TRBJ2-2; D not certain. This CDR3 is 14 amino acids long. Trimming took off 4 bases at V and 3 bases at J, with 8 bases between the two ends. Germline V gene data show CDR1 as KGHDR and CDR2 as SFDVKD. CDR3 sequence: CATSDPRHTGELFF. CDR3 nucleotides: TGTGCCACCAGTGACCCCCGTCACACCGGGGAGCTGTTTTTT.

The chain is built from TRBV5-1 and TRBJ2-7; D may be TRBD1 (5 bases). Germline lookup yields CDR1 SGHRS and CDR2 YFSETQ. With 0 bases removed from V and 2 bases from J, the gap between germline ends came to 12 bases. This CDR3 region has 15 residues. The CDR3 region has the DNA TGCGCCAGCAGCTTGGAGGGCAGGGCAGCCTACGAGCAGTACTTC. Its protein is CASSLEGRAAYEQYF.

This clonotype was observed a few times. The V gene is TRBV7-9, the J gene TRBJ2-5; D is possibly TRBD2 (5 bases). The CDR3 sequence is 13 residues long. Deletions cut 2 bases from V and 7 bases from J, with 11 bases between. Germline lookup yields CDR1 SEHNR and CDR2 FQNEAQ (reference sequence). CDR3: CASSLSAGGTQYF. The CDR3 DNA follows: TGTGCCAGCAGCTTAAGCGCGGGCGGGACCCAGTACTTC.

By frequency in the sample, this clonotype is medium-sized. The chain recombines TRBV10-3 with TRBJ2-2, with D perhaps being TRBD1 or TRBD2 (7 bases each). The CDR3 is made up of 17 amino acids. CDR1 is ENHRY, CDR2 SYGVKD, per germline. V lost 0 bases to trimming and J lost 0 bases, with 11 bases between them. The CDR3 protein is CAISESRGGTNTGELFF. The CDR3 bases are TGTGCCATCAGTGAGTCCAGGGGGGGAACGAACACCGGGGAGCTGTTTTTT.

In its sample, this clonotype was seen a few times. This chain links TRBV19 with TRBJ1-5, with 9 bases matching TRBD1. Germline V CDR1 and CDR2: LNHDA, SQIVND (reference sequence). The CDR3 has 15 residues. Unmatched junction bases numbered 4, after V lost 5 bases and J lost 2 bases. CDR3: CASSDTGGGNQPQHF. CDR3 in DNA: TGTGCCAGTAGTGATACAGGGGGCGGCAATCAGCCCCAGCATTTT. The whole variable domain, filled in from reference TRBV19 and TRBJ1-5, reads DGGITQSPKYLFRKEGQNVTLSCEQNLNHDAMYWYRQDPGQGLRLIYYSQIVNDFQKGDIAEGYSVSREKKESFPLTVTSAQKNPTAFYLCASSDTGGGNQPQHFGDGTRLSIL.

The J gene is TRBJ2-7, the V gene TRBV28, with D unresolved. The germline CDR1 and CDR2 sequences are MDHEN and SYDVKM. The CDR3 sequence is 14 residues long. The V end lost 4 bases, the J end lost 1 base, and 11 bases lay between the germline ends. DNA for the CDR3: TGTGCCAGCAGTTACGGCAGAAATTCCTACGAGCAGTACTTC. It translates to CASSYGRNSYEQYF.

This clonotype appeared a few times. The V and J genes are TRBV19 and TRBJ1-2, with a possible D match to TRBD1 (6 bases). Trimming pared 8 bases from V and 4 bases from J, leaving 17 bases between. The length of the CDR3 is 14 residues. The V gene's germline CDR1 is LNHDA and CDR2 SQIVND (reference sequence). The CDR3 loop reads CASARGGQSYGYTF. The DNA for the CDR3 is TGTGCCAGTGCCCGCGGGGGGCAGTCCTATGGCTACACCTTC.

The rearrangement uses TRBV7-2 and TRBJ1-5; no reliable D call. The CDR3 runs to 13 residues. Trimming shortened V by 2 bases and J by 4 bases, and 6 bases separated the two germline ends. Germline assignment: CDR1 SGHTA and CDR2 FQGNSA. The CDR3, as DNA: TGTGCCAGCAGCTTATCGGGGAATCAGCCCCAGCATTTT. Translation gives CASSLSGNQPQHF.

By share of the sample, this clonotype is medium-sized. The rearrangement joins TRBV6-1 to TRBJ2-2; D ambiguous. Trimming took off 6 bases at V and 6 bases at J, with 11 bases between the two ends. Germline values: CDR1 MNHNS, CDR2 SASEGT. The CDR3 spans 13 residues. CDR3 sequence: CASSLGNAGELFF. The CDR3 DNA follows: TGTGCCAGCAGCCTCGGAAATGCCGGGGAGCTGTTTTTT.

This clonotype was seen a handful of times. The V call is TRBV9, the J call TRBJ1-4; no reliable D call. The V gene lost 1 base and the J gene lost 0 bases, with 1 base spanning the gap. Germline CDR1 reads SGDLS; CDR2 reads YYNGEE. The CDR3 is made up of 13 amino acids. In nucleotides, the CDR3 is TGTGCCAGCAGCGTATCAACTAATGAAAAACTGTTTTTT. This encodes CASSVSTNEKLFF. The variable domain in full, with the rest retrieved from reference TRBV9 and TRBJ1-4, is DSGVTQTPKHLITATGQRVTLRCSPRSGDLSVYWYQQSLDQGLQFLIQYYNGEERAKGNILERFSAQQFPDLHSELNLSSLELGDSALYFCASSVSTNEKLFFGSGTQLSVL.

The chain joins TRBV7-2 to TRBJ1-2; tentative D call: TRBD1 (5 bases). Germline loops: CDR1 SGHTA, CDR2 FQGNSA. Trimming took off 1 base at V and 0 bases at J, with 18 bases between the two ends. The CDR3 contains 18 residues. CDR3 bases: TGTGCCAGCAGCTTAGAGGCAGGGACCCAATCAGCTAACTATGGCTACACCTTC. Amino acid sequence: CASSLEAGTQSANYGYTF.

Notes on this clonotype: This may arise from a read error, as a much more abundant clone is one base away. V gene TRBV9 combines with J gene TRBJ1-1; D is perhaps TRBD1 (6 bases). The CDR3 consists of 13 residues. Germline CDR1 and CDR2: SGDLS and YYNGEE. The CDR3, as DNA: TGTGCCAGCAGCGTGGACAGAGGGACTGAAGCTCTCTTT. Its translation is CASSVDRGTEALF.

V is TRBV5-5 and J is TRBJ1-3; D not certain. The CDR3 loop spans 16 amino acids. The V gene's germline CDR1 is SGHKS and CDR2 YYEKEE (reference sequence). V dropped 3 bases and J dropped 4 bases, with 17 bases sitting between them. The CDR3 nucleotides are TGTGCCAGCAGCTCGGTCGGTGCGGGGTCAGGAAACACCATATATTTT. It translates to CASSSVGAGSGNTIYF.

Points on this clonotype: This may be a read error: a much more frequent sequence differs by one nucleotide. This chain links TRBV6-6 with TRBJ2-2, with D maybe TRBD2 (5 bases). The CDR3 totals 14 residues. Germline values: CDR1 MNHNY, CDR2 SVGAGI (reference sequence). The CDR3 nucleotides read TGTGCCAGCAGTGACTCAGCGGTTACCGGGGAGCTGTTTTTT. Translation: CASSDSAVTGELFF.

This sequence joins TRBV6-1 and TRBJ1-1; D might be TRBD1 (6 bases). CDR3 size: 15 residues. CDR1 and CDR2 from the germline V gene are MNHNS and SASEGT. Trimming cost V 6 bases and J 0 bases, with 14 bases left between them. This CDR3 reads CASSQTGNMNTEAFF. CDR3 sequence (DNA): TGTGCCAGCAGCCAAACAGGGAACATGAACACTGAAGCTTTCTTT.

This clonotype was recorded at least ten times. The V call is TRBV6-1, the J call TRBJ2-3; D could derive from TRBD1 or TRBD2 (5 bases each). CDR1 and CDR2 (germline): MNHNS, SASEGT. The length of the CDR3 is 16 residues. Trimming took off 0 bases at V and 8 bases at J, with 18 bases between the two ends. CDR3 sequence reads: CASSEAGVGSIGTQYF. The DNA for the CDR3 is TGTGCCAGCAGTGAAGCGGGGGTGGGGTCCATTGGTACGCAGTATTTT.

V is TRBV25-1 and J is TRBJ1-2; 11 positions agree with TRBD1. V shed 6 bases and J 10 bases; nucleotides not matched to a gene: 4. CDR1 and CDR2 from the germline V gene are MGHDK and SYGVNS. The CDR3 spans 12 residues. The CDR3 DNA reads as TGTGCCAGCAGGTGGACAGGGGGCCCCTACACCTTC. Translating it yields CASRWTGGPYTF.

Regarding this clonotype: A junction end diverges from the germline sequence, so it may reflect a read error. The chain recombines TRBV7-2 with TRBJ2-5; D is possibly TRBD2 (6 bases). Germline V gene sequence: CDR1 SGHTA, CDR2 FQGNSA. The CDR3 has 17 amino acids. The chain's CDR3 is CVSSLHQGLGLQEIQYF. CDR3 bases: TGTGTCAGCAGCTTACATCAGGGTTTGGGACTTCAAGAGATCCAGTACTTC.